Here is one TCR beta chain with its context. With V trimmed by 6 bases and J by 0 bases, 5 bases remained unmatched. The length of the CDR3 is 15 residues. CDR1 and CDR2 from the germline V gene are LNHDA and SQIVND (reference sequence). Sequencing was performed with immunoSEQ multiplex PCR; in TCRdb, only in-frame clones are kept and a portion is missing. The sample has some 240,000 clones, 92% seen once. This record belongs to a study of blood T cell repertoires in COVID-19. Study context: COVID-19 samples, acute and convalescent, were from the United States, Italy and Spain.

Specimen: peripheral blood. The chain recombines TRBV19 with TRBJ1-3, with 7 nucleotides matching TRBD1. This TCR derives from a man aged 60-69 years with COVID-19, enrolled during active disease. The CDR3, as DNA: TGTGCCAGTAGCGAAAACAGGGGCTCTGGAAACACCATATATTTT. Amino acids: CASSENRGSGNTIYF. Full variable domain (outside the CDR3, taken from reference TRBV19 and TRBJ1-3): DGGITQSPKYLFRKEGQNVTLSCEQNLNHDAMYWYRQDPGQGLRLIYYSQIVNDFQKGDIAEGYSVSREKKESFPLTVTSAQKNPTAFYLCASSENRGSGNTIYFGEGSWLTVV.